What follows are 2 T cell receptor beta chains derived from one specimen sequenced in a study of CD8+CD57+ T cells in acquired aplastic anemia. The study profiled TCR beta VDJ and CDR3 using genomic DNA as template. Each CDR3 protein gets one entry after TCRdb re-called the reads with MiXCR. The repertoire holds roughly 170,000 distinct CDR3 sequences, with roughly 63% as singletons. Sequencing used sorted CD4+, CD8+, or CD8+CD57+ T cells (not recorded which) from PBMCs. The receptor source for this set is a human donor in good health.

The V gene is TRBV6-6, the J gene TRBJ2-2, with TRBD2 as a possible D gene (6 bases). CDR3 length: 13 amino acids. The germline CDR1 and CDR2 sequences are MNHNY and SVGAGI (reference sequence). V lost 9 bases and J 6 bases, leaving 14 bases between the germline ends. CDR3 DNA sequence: TGTGCCAGTACCGTTGGAGGGTCCGGGGAGCTGTTTTTT. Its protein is CASTVGGSGELFF.

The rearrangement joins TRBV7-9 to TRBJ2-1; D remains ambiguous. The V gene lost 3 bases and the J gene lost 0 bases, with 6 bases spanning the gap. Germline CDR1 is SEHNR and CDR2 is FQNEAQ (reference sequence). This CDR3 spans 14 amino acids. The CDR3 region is CASSFGISYNEQFF. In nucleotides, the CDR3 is TGTGCCAGCAGCTTTGGGATCTCCTACAATGAGCAGTTCTTC.